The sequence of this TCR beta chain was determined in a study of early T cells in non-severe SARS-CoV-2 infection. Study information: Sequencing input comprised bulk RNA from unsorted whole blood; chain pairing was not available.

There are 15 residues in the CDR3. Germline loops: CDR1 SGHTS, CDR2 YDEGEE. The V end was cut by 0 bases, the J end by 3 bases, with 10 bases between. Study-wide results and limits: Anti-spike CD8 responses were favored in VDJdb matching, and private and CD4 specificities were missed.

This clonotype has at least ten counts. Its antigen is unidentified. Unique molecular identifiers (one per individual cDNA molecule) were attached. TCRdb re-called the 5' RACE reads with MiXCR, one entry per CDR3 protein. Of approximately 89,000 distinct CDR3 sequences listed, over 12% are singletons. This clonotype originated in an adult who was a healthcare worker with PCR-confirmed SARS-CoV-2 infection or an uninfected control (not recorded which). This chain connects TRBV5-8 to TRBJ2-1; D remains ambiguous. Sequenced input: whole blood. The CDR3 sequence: CASSLVGNRYNEQFF. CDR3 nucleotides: TGTGCCAGCAGCTTGGTAGGGAACCGCTACAATGAGCAGTTCTTC.